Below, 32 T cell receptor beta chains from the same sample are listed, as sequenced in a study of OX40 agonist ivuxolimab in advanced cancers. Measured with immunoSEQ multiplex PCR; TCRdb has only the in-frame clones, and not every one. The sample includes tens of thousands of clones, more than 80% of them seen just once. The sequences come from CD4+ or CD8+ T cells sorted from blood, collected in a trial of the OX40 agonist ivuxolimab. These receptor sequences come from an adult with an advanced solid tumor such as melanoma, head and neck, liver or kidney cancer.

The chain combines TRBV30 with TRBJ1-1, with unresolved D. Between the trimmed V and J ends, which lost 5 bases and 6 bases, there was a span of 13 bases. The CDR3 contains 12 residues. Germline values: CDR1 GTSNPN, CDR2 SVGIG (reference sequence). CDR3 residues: CAWGPARPEAFF. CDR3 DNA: TGTGCCTGGGGCCCCGCACGGCCTGAAGCTTTCTTT.

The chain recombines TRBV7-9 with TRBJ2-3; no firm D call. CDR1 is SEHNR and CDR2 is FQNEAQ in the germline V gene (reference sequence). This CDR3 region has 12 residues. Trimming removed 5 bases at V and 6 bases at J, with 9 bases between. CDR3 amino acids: CASSPNSDTQYF. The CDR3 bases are TGTGCCAGCAGCCCCAATTCGGATACGCAGTATTTT.

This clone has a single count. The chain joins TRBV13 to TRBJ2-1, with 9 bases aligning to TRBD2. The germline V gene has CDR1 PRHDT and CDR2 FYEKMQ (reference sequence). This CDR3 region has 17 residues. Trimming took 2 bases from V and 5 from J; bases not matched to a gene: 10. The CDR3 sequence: CASSLYVGTSRHNEQFF. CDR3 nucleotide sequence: TGTGCCAGCAGCTTATATGTCGGGACTAGCCGACACAATGAGCAGTTCTTC. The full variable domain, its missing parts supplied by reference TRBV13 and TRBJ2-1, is AAGVIQSPRHLIKEKRETATLKCYPIPRHDTVYWYQQGPGQDPQFLISFYEKMQSDKGSIPDRFSAQQFSDYHSELNMSSLELGDSALYFCASSLYVGTSRHNEQFFGPGTRLTVL.

The CDR3: CASSVGGVSSYNEQFF. The CDR3 DNA is TGTGCCAGCAGCGTAGGCGGGGTAAGCTCCTACAATGAGCAGTTCTTC. The chain combines TRBV9 with TRBJ2-1; a weak D match, TRBD2 (6 bases). The CDR3 is 16 amino acids. Germline CDR1 and CDR2: SGDLS and YYNGEE. Trimming cost V 0 bases and J 0 bases, with 10 bases left between them.

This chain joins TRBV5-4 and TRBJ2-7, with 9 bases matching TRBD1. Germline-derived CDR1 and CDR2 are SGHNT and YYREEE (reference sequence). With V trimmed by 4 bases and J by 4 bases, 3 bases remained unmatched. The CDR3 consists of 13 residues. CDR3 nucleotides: TGTGCCAGCAGCGCAGGACAGGGGTACGAGCAGTACTTC. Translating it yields CASSAGQGYEQYF.

CDR3 sequence reads: CASSDGWGLAGSPLHF. The CDR3 bases are TGTGCCAGCAGTGATGGGTGGGGTTTAGCGGGGTCACCCCTCCACTTT. The chain uses TRBV2 and TRBJ1-6; no reliable D call. The V gene lost 3 bases and the J gene lost 10 bases, with 19 bases spanning the gap. CDR1 and CDR2 from the germline V gene are SNHLY and FYNNEI. This CDR3 region has 16 residues.

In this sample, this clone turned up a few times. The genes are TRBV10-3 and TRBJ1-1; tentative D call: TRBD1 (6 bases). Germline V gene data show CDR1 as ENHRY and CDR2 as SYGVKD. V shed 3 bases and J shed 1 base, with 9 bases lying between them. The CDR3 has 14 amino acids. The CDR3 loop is CAISESRGNTEAFF. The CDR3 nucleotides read TGTGCCATCAGTGAAAGCAGGGGGAACACTGAAGCTTTCTTT.

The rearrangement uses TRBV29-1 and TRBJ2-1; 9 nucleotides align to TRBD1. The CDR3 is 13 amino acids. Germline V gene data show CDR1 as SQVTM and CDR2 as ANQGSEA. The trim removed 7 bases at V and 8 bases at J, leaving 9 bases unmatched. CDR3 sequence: CSARDREGYEQFF. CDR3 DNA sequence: TGCAGCGCCCGGGACAGGGAAGGCTATGAGCAGTTCTTC.

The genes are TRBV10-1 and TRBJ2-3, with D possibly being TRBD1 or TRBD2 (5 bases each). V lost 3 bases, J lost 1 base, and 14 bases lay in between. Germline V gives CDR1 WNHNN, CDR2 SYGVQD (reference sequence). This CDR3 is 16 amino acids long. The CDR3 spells CASSDPGTTGTDTQYF. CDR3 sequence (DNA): TGCGCCAGCAGTGACCCCGGGACGACCGGCACAGATACGCAGTATTTT.

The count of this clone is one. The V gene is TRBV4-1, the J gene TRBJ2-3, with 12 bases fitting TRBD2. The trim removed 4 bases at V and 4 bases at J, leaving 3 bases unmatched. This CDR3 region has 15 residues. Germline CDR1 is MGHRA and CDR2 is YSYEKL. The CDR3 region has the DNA TGCGCCAGCAGCCCGACTAGCGGGAGCGCAGATACGCAGTATTTT. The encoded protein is CASSPTSGSADTQYF.

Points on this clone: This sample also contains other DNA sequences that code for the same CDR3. This chain's CDR3 is CASSLEGGFTYEQYF. DNA for the CDR3: TGTGCCAGCAGCTTAGAGGGGGGGTTTACCTACGAGCAGTACTTC. The V and J genes are TRBV7-9 and TRBJ2-7, with a possible D match to TRBD2 (7 bases). Germline values: CDR1 SEHNR, CDR2 FQNEAQ (reference sequence). This CDR3 spans 15 amino acids. Trimming took 1 base from V and 2 from J, leaving 12 bases between them.

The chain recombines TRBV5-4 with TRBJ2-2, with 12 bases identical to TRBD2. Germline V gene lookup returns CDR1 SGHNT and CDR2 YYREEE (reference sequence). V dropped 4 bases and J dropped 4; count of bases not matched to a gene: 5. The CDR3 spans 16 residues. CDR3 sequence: CASSAGLAGLTGELFF. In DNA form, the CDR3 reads TGTGCCAGCAGCGCGGGACTAGCGGGCCTCACCGGGGAGCTGTTTTTT.

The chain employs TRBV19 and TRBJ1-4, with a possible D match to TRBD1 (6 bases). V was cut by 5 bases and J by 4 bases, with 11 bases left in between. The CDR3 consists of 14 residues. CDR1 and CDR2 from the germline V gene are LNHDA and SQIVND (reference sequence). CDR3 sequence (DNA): TGTGCCAGTAGTCAGGACAGTTATAATGAAAAACTGTTTTTT. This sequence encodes CASSQDSYNEKLFF.

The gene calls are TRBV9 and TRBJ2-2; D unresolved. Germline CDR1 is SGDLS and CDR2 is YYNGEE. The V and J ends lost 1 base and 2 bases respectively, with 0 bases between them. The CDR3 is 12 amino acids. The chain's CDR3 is CASSVNTGELFF. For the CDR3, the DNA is TGTGCCAGCAGCGTAAACACCGGGGAGCTGTTTTTT. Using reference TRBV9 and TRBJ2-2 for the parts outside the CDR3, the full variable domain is DSGVTQTPKHLITATGQRVTLRCSPRSGDLSVYWYQQSLDQGLQFLIQYYNGEERAKGNILERFSAQQFPDLHSELNLSSLELGDSALYFCASSVNTGELFFGEGSRLTVL.

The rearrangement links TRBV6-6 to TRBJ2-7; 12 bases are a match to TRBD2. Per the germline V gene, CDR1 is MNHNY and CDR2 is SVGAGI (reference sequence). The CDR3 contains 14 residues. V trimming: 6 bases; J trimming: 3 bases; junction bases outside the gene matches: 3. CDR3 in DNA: TGTGCCAGCAGCGAGACTAGCGGGGGCTACGAGCAGTACTTC. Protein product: CASSETSGGYEQYF.

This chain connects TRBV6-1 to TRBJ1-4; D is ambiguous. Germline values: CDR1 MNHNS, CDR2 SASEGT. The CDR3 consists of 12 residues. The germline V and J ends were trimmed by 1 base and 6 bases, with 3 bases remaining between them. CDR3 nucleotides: TGTGCCAGCAGTGAAGGGGATGAAAAACTGTTTTTT. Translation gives CASSEGDEKLFF.

CDR3 coding DNA: TGTGCCACCGAAACTAGCGGGGGGGTCAATGAGCAGTTCTTC. It encodes CATETSGGVNEQFF. V is TRBV19 and J is TRBJ2-1; 13 nucleotides align to TRBD2. Trimming took 10 bases from V and 6 from J; bases not matched to a gene: 6. Germline values: CDR1 LNHDA, CDR2 SQIVND (reference sequence). The CDR3 is 14 amino acids.

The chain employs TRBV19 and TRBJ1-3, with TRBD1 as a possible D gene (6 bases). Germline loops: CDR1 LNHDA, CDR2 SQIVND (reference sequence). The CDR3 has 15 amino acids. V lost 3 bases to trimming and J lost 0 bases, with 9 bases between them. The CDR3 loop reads CASSIVGGSGNTIYF. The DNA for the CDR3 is TGTGCCAGTAGTATTGTAGGGGGCTCTGGAAACACCATATATTTT. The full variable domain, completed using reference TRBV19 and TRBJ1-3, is DGGITQSPKYLFRKEGQNVTLSCEQNLNHDAMYWYRQDPGQGLRLIYYSQIVNDFQKGDIAEGYSVSREKKESFPLTVTSAQKNPTAFYLCASSIVGGSGNTIYFGEGSWLTVV.

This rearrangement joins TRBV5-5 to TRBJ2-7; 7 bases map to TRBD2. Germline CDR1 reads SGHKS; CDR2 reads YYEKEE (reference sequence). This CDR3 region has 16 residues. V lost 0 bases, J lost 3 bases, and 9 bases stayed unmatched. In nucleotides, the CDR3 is TGTGCCAGCAGCTTGGAGATGGCTAGCGGACACTACGAGCAGTACTTC. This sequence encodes CASSLEMASGHYEQYF.

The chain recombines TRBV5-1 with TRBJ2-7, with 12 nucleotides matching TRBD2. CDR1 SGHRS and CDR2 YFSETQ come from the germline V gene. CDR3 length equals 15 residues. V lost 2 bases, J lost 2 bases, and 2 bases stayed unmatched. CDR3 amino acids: CASSFGLAGTYEQYF. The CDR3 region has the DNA TGCGCCAGCAGCTTTGGACTAGCGGGGACCTACGAGCAGTACTTC. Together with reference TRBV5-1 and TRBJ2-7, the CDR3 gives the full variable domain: KAGVTQTPRYLIKTRGQQVTLSCSPISGHRSVSWYQQTPGQGLQFLFEYFSETQRNKGNFPGRFSGRQFSNSRSEMNVSTLELGDSALYLCASSFGLAGTYEQYFGPGTRLTVT.

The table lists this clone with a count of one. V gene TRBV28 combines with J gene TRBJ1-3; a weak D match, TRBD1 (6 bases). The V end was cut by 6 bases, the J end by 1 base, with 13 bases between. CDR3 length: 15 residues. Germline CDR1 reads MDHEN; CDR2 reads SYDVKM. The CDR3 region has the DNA TGTGCCAGCAGAGCACAGGGAGGTTCTGGAAACACCATATATTTT. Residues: CASRAQGGSGNTIYF.

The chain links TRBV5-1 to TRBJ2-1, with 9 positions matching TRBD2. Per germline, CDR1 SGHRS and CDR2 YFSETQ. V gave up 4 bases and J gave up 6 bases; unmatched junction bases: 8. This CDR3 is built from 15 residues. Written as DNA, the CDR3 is TGCGCCAGCAGCACAATGGGTAGCGGGAGCAATGAGCAGTTCTTC. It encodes CASSTMGSGSNEQFF. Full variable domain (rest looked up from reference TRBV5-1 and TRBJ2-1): KAGVTQTPRYLIKTRGQQVTLSCSPISGHRSVSWYQQTPGQGLQFLFEYFSETQRNKGNFPGRFSGRQFSNSRSEMNVSTLELGDSALYLCASSTMGSGSNEQFFGPGTRLTVL.

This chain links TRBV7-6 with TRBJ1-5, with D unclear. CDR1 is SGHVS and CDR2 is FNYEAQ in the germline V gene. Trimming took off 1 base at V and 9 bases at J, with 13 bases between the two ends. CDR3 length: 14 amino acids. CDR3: CASSLEGGLGPQHF. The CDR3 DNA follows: TGTGCCAGCAGCTTAGAAGGCGGCTTAGGGCCCCAGCATTTT.

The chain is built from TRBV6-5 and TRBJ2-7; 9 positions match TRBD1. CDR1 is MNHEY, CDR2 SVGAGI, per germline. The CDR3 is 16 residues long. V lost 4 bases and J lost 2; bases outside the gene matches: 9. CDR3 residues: CASSSGTGIKTYEQYF. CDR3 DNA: TGTGCCAGCAGTTCCGGGACAGGGATTAAGACCTACGAGCAGTACTTC.

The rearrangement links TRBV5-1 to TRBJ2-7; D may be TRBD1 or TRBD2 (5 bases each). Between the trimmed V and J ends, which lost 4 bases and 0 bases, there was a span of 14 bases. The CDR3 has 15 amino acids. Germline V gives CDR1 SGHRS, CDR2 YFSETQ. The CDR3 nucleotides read TGCGCCAGCAGCGTTGAGGGGCACGTCTCCTACGAGCAGTACTTC. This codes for CASSVEGHVSYEQYF.

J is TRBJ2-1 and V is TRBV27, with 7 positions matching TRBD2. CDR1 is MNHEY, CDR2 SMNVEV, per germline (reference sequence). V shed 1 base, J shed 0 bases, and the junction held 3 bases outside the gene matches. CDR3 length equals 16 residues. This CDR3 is CASSLWGGSSYNEQFF. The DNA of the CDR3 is TGTGCCAGCAGTTTATGGGGCGGGAGCTCCTACAATGAGCAGTTCTTC.

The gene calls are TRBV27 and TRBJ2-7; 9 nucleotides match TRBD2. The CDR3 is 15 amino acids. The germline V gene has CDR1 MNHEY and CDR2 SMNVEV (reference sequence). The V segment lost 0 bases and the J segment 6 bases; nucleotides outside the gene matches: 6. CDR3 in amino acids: CASSLSREGRREQYF. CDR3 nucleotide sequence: TGTGCCAGCAGTTTATCGCGGGAGGGCCGGCGCGAGCAGTACTTC.

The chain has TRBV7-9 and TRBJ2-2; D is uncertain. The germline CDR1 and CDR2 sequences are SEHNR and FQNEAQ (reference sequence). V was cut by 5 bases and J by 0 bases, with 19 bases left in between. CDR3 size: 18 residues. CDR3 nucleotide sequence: TGTGCCAGCAGCCCCCTCGGACGGCGCAGGACGAACACCGGGGAGCTGTTTTTT. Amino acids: CASSPLGRRRTNTGELFF. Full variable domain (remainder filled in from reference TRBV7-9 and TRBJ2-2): DTGVSQNPRHKITKRGQNVTFRCDPISEHNRLYWYRQTLGQGPEFLTYFQNEAQLEKSRLLSDRFSAERPKGSFSTLEIQRTEQGDSAMYLCASSPLGRRRTNTGELFFGEGSRLTVL.

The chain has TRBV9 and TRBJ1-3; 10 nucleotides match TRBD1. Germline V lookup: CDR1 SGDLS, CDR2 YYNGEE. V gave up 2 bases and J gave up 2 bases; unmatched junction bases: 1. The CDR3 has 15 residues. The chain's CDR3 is CASSVGTGAGNTIYF. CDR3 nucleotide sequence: TGTGCCAGCAGCGTTGGGACAGGGGCTGGAAACACCATATATTTT.

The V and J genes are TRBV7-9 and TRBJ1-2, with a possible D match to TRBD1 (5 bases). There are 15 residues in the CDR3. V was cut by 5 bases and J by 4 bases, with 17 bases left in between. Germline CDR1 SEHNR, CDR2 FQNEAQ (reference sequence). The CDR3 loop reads CASSPPGFGSYGYTF. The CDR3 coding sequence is TGTGCCAGCAGCCCCCCAGGGTTCGGGAGCTATGGCTACACCTTC.

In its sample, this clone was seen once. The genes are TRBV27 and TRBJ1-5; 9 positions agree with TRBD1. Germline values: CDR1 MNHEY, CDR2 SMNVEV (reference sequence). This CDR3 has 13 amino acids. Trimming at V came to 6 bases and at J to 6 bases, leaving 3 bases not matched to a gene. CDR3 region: CASSGQGSQPQHF. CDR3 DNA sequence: TGTGCCAGCAGCGGACAGGGGAGTCAGCCCCAGCATTTT.

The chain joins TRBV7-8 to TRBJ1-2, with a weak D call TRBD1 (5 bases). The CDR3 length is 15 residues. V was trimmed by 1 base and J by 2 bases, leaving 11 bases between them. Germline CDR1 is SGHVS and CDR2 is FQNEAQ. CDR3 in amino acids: CASSLEVGHNYGYTF. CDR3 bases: TGTGCCAGCAGCTTAGAGGTTGGACACAACTATGGCTACACCTTC. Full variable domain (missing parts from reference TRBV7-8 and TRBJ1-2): GAGVSQSPRYKVAKRGQDVALRCDPISGHVSLFWYQQALGQGPEFLTYFQNEAQLDKSGLPSDRFFAERPEGSVSTLKIQRTQQEDSAVYLCASSLEVGHNYGYTFGSGTRLTVV.